The TCR beta chain under discussion was sequenced for a study of blood T cell repertoires in COVID-19 (dated by TCRdb to about 2020). Study-level background: Samples covering the acute and convalescent phases of COVID-19 were provided by collaborators in the United States, Italy and Spain. The prospective study material was composed of cDNA or gDNA derived from T cells, B-cell-depleted T cells, or PBMCs. Deeply sampled blood TCRbeta repertoires from subjects exposed to, actively infected with, or recovered from COVID-19 were included in the dataset. A freely available public database, intended as a resource for researchers studying the immune response to SARS-CoV-2, is where the repertoires were released. The samples were drawn from two sources: the first 160 participants of the ongoing ImmuneRACE study, and 950 to 1,500 subjects contributed by 6 global collaborators. A de-identified subject ID, COVID-19 status, age in years and sex were almost always included in the sample metadata. Where available, HLA class I and class II types were taken from metadata supplied by the sample provider and were not determined by assay-based typing. What the study reported, not specific to this receptor: The quantity of clinical and demographic metadata differed by source and by participant and was supplied without curation.

In the prospective study, participants were about 18 to 90 years old, resided in 24 geographic areas of the United States, and were enrolled through a virtual design. To assign participants to cohorts, the prospective study relied on clinical history that participants themselves reported in a screening survey and a study questionnaire. Recovered participants in ImmuneRACE Cohort 3 were defined as having two consecutive negative NP/OP PCR tests, clearance from a healthcare professional, or resolution of symptoms. In the prospective study, whole blood, serum and a nasopharyngeal or oropharyngeal swab were collected from each participant by mobile phlebotomists. Over a roughly 2-month period, participants in the prospective study had the option of providing additional blood draws and questionnaires. Before DNA extraction, blood samples from the prospective study were shipped at room temperature or frozen.

This clone was found once. There is no known antigen for this receptor. Base qualities are not provided; no much larger clone lies one nucleotide away. TCRbeta CDR3 regions were amplified from genomic DNA using the immunoSEQ Assay, a bias-controlled multiplex PCR. The authors' pipeline ran thus. The number of nucleated cells in each sample was estimated by amplification of reference gene primers within the assay. To quantify the absolute abundance of each unique TCRbeta CDR3 rearrangement, sequence reads were collapsed and filtered. For each sample, productive Simpson clonality was calculated as the square root of Simpson's diversity index across productive rearrangements. TCRdb mirrors the immuneACCESS table, restricted to in-frame sequences. Some clones are absent from its copies; in checked studies, under half trace to an unresolved V gene, and the reason for the others is unknown. V and J calls and clone size are given by that table; D and trimming were obtained from the DNA. The sample data list 150,000 to 200,000 clones, and around 89% of these were observed just once. In total, the top ten clones hold roughly 0.77% of the sample.

CDR1 is given as ENHRY and CDR2 as SYGVKD, both from the germline V gene. The CDR3 runs 18 amino acids, cysteine and phenylalanine included. CDR3 DNA is the only sequence kept; it has 54 bases, read in frame from the first base. Ends trimmed: V by 4 bases, J by 0 bases; bases unmatched to a gene: 12. Recombination linked TRBV10-3 to TRBJ2-4, with 7 bases in between that match TRBD1. The sequenced material came from PBMCs or T cells enriched from blood (not recorded which). This receptor was obtained from a woman aged 18-29 years who had recovered from COVID-19. The DNA sequence is as follows: TGTGCCATCAGTGGCCACATGGCAGGGGGTGCAGCCAAAAACATTCAGTACTTC. This encodes CAISGHMAGGAAKNIQYF.